The 22 T cell receptor beta chains in this list originate from one sample, sequenced in a study of T-cell reconstitution after alpha-beta-depleted transplantation in children. For TCRbeta, the library was prepared with unique molecular identifiers. TCRdb used MiXCR to reprocess the PCR reads, holding one entry per CDR3 protein. The table has about 440,000 distinct CDR3 sequences, about 40% seen once. The sequences come from PBMCs, collected before TCRalphabeta/CD19-depleted stem cell transplant. The receptors here all came from a girl aged 2 to 10 with aplastic anemia, due to receive a stem cell transplant.

This clonotype was seen ten or more times. The chain has TRBV5-1 and TRBJ2-7; D not resolved. Germline-derived CDR1 and CDR2 are SGHRS and YFSETQ. This CDR3 region has 15 residues. V lost 0 bases to trimming and J lost 2 bases, with 12 bases between them. The CDR3 reads CASSLAVTRPYEQYF. The CDR3 coding sequence is TGCGCCAGCAGCTTGGCAGTGACACGTCCCTACGAGCAGTACTTC.

The chain is built from TRBV19 and TRBJ2-7; TRBD1 matches 7 bases. V was clipped by 6 bases and J by 2 bases; unmatched bases: 10. Germline V gives CDR1 LNHDA, CDR2 SQIVND (reference sequence). The CDR3 is 15 residues long. The CDR3: CASSTSRDSTYEQYF. The CDR3, as DNA: TGTGCCAGTAGCACAAGCAGGGACAGCACCTACGAGCAGTACTTC.

This clonotype came up many times. This chain links TRBV9 with TRBJ2-7, with TRBD1 matching over 11 bases. The CDR3 extends over 16 amino acids. V lost 3 bases to trimming and J lost 2 bases; unmatched junction nucleotides: 7. CDR1 and CDR2 (germline): SGDLS, YYNGEE. DNA of the CDR3: TGTGCCAGCAGCGAGTACGAGGGACAGGGGGCCTACGAGCAGTACTTC. It specifies CASSEYEGQGAYEQYF.

The chain has TRBV10-3 and TRBJ2-3; TRBD1 is a possible D gene (6 bases). Germline V gene data show CDR1 as ENHRY and CDR2 as SYGVKD. The CDR3 is made up of 14 amino acids. V lost 3 bases and J 2 bases, leaving 9 bases between the germline ends. In nucleotides, the CDR3 is TGTGCCATCAGTGAACACAGGGACACAGATACGCAGTATTTT. Its translation is CAISEHRDTDTQYF.

J is TRBJ2-3 and V is TRBV20-1; 8 nucleotides line up with TRBD2. Germline V gene data show CDR1 as DFQATT and CDR2 as SNEGSKA (reference sequence). The CDR3 is 14 amino acids. V trimming: 6 bases; J trimming: 0 bases; junction bases outside the gene matches: 5. The CDR3 DNA sequence: TGCAGTGCCATAGCGGGGCCGAGCACAGATACGCAGTATTTT. It is translated as CSAIAGPSTDTQYF.

V gene TRBV20-1 combines with J gene TRBJ1-5; maybe TRBD1 (5 bases). This CDR3 contains 14 residues. Between the trimmed V and J ends, which lost 3 bases and 4 bases, there was a span of 13 bases. CDR1 and CDR2 from the germline V gene are DFQATT and SNEGSKA (reference sequence). The chain's CDR3 is CSARPRGPNQPQHF. The CDR3 DNA sequence: TGCAGTGCTAGGCCCCGGGGCCCTAATCAGCCCCAGCATTTT.

This clonotype was picked up many times. V is TRBV20-1 and J is TRBJ2-3, with TRBD2 matching over 16 bases. Germline-derived CDR1 and CDR2 are DFQATT and SNEGSKA (reference sequence). This CDR3 has 19 residues. Germline trimming cut 3 bases from V and 4 bases from J; bases unmatched to any gene: 13. CDR3 coding DNA: TGCAGTGCTAGTAGGATGCCGGGACTAGCGGGAGGGCCGCCAGATACGCAGTATTTT. The encoded protein is CSASRMPGLAGGPPDTQYF.

The genes are TRBV4-1 and TRBJ2-7, with TRBD2 matching over 8 bases. The V segment lost 1 base and the J segment 9 bases; nucleotides outside the gene matches: 5. This CDR3 is built from 13 residues. Germline V gene lookup returns CDR1 MGHRA and CDR2 YSYEKL. DNA for the CDR3: TGCGCCAGCAGCCAAGCCTCCGGGGGGGTGCAGTACTTC. Translated: CASSQASGGVQYF.

This clonotype was seen a handful of times. This chain uses TRBV2 with TRBJ1-1, with a possible D match to TRBD1 (5 bases). V shed 8 bases and J shed 3 bases, with 10 bases lying between them. CDR3 length equals 12 residues. The germline CDR1 and CDR2 sequences are SNHLY and FYNNEI. Written as DNA, the CDR3 is TGTGCCAGCGGGACGGAGGACACTGAAGCTTTCTTT. Its translation is CASGTEDTEAFF.

This clonotype was picked up many times. The chain couples TRBV6-5 to TRBJ1-1, with 11 bases fitting TRBD1. This CDR3 has 17 amino acids. From germline, CDR1 is MNHEY and CDR2 SVGAGI. V was pared by 0 bases and J by 5 bases, with 8 bases of the junction left unmatched. The CDR3, as DNA: TGTGCCAGCAGTTACTCCGGGACAGGGGGTAGAAGGACTGAAGCTTTCTTT. As protein: CASSYSGTGGRRTEAFF.

This clonotype has only a few counts. This chain joins TRBV20-1 and TRBJ2-5; TRBD2 matches at 9 bases. This CDR3 is 16 amino acids long. J gave up 5 bases and V 0 bases, and 10 bases lay outside the gene matches. Germline CDR1 is DFQATT and CDR2 is SNEGSKA (reference sequence). The CDR3 coding sequence is TGCAGTGCTAGAGACGGGACTAGCCCGCGAAGGGAGACCCAGTACTTC. Translation gives CSARDGTSPRRETQYF.

The J gene is TRBJ2-1, the V gene TRBV12-3 or TRBV12-4; perhaps D is TRBD1 or TRBD2 (5 bases each). There are 17 residues in the CDR3. V was cut by 2 bases and J by 2 bases, with 16 bases left in between. The CDR3: CASSLSFAGSTYNEQFF. CDR3 coding DNA: TGTGCCAGCAGTTTAAGCTTTGCAGGGAGCACCTACAATGAGCAGTTCTTC.

This clonotype was counted once. V usage is TRBV7-2 and J usage is TRBJ2-7, with TRBD2 matching over 13 bases. Germline V gene sequence: CDR1 SGHTA, CDR2 FQGNSA. V lost 4 bases, J lost 1 base, and 1 base stayed unmatched. The CDR3 is 15 residues long. The chain's CDR3 is CASSWTSGRSYEQYF. The CDR3 region has the DNA TGTGCCAGCAGCTGGACTAGCGGGAGATCCTACGAGCAGTACTTC.

This clonotype was seen at least ten times. The chain is built from TRBV4-1 and TRBJ2-1; TRBD1 aligns across 10 bases. The CDR3 is made up of 16 amino acids. Germline V gene data show CDR1 as MGHRA and CDR2 as YSYEKL. The V segment lost 4 bases and the J segment 4 bases; nucleotides outside the gene matches: 7. The CDR3 reads CASSPEDRGSYNEQFF. The CDR3 bases are TGCGCCAGCAGCCCCGAGGACAGGGGGAGTTACAATGAGCAGTTCTTC.

This clonotype was seen only a few times. This chain joins TRBV6-5 and TRBJ2-7, with a weak D call TRBD2 (5 bases). With 4 bases removed from V and 7 bases from J, the gap between germline ends came to 17 bases. CDR1 MNHEY and CDR2 SVGAGI come from the germline V gene. CDR3 length: 14 amino acids. The CDR3 sequence is CASSSPGKSWEQYF. In DNA, the CDR3 is TGTGCCAGCAGTTCCCCCGGGAAATCGTGGGAGCAGTACTTC.

This clonotype showed up many times. In DNA, the CDR3 is TGTGCCAGCAGCCTGGCGATTCGGGCGGGGGTCGGCTACACCTTC. Its translation: CASSLAIRAGVGYTF. The gene calls are TRBV7-2 and TRBJ1-2, with TRBD1 as a possible D gene (5 bases). The CDR3 covers 15 residues. V was cut by 5 bases and J by 8 bases, with 21 bases left in between. In germline, CDR1 is SGHTA, CDR2 FQGNSA.

The chain employs TRBV3-1 and TRBJ2-1; 15 bases line up with TRBD2. Germline assignment: CDR1 LGHDT and CDR2 YNNKEL (reference sequence). V lost 4 bases to trimming and J lost 7 bases; unmatched junction nucleotides: 8. This CDR3 is 17 amino acids long. The CDR3: CASSPGLAGGRRNEQFF. The CDR3 nucleotides are TGTGCCAGCAGCCCTGGACTAGCGGGGGGGCGTAGGAATGAGCAGTTCTTC.

This clonotype has ten or more counts. V and J are TRBV20-1 and TRBJ2-6; no definite D call. The V gene lost 0 bases and the J gene lost 2 bases, with 11 bases spanning the gap. The CDR3 consists of 16 residues. Germline CDR1 reads DFQATT; CDR2 reads SNEGSKA (reference sequence). This CDR3 reads CSARDFDGPGANVLTF. The CDR3 DNA reads TGCAGTGCTAGAGACTTTGATGGCCCTGGGGCCAACGTCCTGACTTTC.

This clonotype was observed at least ten times. CDR3 protein: CASREVKGNSYEQYF. The CDR3 DNA reads TGTGCCAGCAGGGAGGTAAAAGGGAACTCCTACGAGCAGTACTTC. The chain has TRBV28 and TRBJ2-7; maybe TRBD2 (5 bases). The CDR3 spans 15 residues. Germline CDR1 is MDHEN and CDR2 is SYDVKM. V was trimmed by 6 bases and J by 0 bases, leaving 15 bases between them.

This clonotype was picked up many times. The chain employs TRBV28 and TRBJ2-5, with D perhaps matching TRBD2 (7 bases). Germline lookup yields CDR1 MDHEN and CDR2 SYDVKM. This CDR3 is built from 18 residues. The V end lost 5 bases, the J end lost 0 bases, and 22 bases lay between the germline ends. DNA for the CDR3: TGTGCCAGCAGTCCATTAAGCGGGACAACTCCGTACCAAGAGACCCAGTACTTC. Protein sequence: CASSPLSGTTPYQETQYF.

This clonotype was counted ten times or more. V usage is TRBV10-3 and J usage is TRBJ1-5; perhaps TRBD1 as D (5 bases). The CDR3 loop spans 18 amino acids. Trimming shortened V by 3 bases and J by 0 bases, and 18 bases separated the two germline ends. Germline V gives CDR1 ENHRY, CDR2 SYGVKD. The CDR3 reads CAISEGRGKGYSNQPQHF. The CDR3, as DNA: TGTGCCATCAGTGAAGGGCGTGGAAAGGGGTATAGCAATCAGCCCCAGCATTTT.

Notes on this clonotype: One end of the junction does not line up with germline, which may come from a read error. The chain has TRBV7-9 and TRBJ2-5; 8 nucleotides match TRBD2. CDR1 and CDR2 from the germline V gene are SEHNR and FQNEAQ (reference sequence). The CDR3 is 16 amino acids. The CDR3 region has the DNA TGTGCTAGCAGCTCCGTTGGGATAGCGGGGCAAGAGACCCAGTACTTC. Translating gives CASSSVGIAGQETQYF.